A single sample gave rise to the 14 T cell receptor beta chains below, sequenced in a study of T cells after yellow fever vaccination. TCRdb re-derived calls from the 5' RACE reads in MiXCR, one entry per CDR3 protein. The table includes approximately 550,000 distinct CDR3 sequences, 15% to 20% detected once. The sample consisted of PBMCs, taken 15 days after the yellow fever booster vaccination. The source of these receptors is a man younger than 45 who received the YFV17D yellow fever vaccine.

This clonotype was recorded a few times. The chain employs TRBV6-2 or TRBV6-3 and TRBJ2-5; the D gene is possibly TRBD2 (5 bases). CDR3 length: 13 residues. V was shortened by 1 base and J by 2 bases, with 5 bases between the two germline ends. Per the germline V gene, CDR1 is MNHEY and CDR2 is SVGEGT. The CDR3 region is CASSYLAQETQYF. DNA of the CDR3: TGTGCCAGCAGTTACTTAGCGCAAGAGACCCAGTACTTC.

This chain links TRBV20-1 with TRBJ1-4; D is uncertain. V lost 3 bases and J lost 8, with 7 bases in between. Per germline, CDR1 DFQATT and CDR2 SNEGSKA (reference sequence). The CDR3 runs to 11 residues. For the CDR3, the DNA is TGCAGTGCTAGTGGGCCGGAAAAACTGTTTTTT. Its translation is CSASGPEKLFF.

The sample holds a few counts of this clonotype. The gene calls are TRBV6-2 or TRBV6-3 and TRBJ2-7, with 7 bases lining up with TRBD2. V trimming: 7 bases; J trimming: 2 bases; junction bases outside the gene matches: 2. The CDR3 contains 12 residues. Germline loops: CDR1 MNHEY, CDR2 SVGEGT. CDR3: CASNAGAYEQYF. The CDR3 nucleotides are TGTGCCAGCAATGCGGGGGCCTACGAGCAGTACTTC.

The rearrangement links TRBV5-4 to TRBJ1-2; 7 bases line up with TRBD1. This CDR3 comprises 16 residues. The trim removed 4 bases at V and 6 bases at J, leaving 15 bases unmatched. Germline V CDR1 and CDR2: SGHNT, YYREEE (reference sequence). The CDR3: CASSPRGVGGSNGYTF. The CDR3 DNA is TGTGCCAGCAGCCCACGGGGAGTAGGGGGCTCGAATGGCTACACCTTC.

The CDR3 region is CASSFSQGSPSSYEQYF. As DNA, the CDR3 is TGCGCCAGCAGCTTCAGTCAGGGCTCGCCGAGCTCCTACGAGCAGTACTTC. This rearrangement joins TRBV5-1 to TRBJ2-7, with a possible D match to TRBD1 (5 bases). The V and J ends lost 2 bases and 0 bases respectively, with 18 bases between them. This CDR3 spans 17 amino acids. Germline CDR1 SGHRS, CDR2 YFSETQ. Full variable domain (rest looked up from reference TRBV5-1 and TRBJ2-7): KAGVTQTPRYLIKTRGQQVTLSCSPISGHRSVSWYQQTPGQGLQFLFEYFSETQRNKGNFPGRFSGRQFSNSRSEMNVSTLELGDSALYLCASSFSQGSPSSYEQYFGPGTRLTVT.

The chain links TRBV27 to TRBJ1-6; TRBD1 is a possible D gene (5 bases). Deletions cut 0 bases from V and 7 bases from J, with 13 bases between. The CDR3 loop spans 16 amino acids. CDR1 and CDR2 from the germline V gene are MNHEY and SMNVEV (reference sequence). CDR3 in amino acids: CASSLSAWGVNSPLHF. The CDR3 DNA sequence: TGTGCCAGCAGTTTATCCGCTTGGGGCGTGAATTCACCCCTCCACTTT.

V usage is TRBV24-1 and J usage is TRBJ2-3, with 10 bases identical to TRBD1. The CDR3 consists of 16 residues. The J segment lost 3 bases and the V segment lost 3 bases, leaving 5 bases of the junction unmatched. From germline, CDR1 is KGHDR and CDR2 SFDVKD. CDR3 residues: CATSDPPGQGTDTQYF. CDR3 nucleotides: TGTGCCACCAGTGATCCACCGGGACAGGGGACAGATACGCAGTATTTT.

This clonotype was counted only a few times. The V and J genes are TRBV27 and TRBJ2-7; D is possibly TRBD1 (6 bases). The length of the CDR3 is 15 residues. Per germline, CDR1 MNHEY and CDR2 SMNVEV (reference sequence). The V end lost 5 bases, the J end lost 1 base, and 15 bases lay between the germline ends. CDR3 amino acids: CASSPPPDRSYEQYF. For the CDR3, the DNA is TGTGCCAGCAGTCCCCCCCCGGACAGATCCTACGAGCAGTACTTC.

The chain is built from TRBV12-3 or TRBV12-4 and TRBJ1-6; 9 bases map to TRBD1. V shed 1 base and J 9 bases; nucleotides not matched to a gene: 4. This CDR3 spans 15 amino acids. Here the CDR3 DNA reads TGTGCCAGCAGTTTAGTCACAGGGGGCTCTTCACCCCTCCACTTT. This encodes CASSLVTGGSSPLHF.

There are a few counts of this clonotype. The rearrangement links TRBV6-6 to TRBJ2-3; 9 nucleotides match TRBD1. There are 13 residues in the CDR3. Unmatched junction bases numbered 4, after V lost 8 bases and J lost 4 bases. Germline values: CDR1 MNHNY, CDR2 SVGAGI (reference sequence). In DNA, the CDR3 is TGTGCCAGCGCCGGGACAGGGCCAGATACGCAGTATTTT. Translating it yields CASAGTGPDTQYF.

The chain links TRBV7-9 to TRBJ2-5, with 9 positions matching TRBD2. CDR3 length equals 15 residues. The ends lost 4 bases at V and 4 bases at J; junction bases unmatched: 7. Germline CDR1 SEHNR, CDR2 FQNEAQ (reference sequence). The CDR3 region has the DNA TGTGCCAGCAGCTCGCCCAGCGGGAGGAGAGAGACCCAGTACTTC. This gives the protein CASSSPSGRRETQYF.

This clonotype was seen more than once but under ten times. The DNA for the CDR3 is TGTGCCAGCAGCCAAGATGGGGCCTTGGGCGGCTACACCTTC. Amino acids: CASSQDGALGGYTF. The chain combines TRBV3-1 with TRBJ1-2; possible D gene TRBD1, 5 bases. The germline CDR1 and CDR2 sequences are LGHDT and YNNKEL (reference sequence). The CDR3 covers 14 residues. Trimming stripped 0 bases from V and 8 bases from J, with 13 bases between. Filled out from reference TRBV3-1 and TRBJ1-2, the complete variable domain reads DTAVSQTPKYLVTQMGNDKSIKCEQNLGHDTMYWYKQDSKKFLKIMFSYNNKELIINETVPNRFSPKSPDKAHLNLHINSLELGDSAVYFCASSQDGALGGYTFGSGTRLTVV.

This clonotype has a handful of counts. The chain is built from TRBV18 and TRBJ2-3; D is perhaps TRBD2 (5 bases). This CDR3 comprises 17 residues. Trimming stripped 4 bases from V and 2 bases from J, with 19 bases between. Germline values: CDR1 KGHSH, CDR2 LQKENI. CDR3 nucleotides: TGTGCCAGCTCACTAGGTGACTACCGAGAAGTCACAGATACGCAGTATTTT. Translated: CASSLGDYREVTDTQYF.

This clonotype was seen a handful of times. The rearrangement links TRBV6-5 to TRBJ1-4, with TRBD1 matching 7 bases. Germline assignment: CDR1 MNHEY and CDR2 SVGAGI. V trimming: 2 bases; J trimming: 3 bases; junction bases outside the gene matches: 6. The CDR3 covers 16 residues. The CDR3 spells CASSYGKGAANEKLFF. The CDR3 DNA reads TGTGCCAGCAGTTACGGGAAGGGGGCAGCTAATGAAAAACTGTTTTTT.